The rows below give T cell receptor beta chains drawn from one sample of a study of blood T cells in healthy people across ages. TCRdb fed the 5' RACE reads into MiXCR, producing one record per CDR3 protein. In the table there are 780,000 or so distinct CDR3 sequences, more than 50% of which are singletons. What was sequenced was blood. Receptors were obtained from a man aged 35 to 55 in good health. Both conserved end residues are part of each CDR3. D genes are given only for firm matches.

j_gene | v_gene | len | d_gene | CDR3aa
TRBJ1-2 | TRBV12-3/TRBV12-4 | 12 | . | CASSTDRYGYTF
TRBJ1-6 | TRBV3-1 | 13 | . | CASSLDPNSPLHF
TRBJ1-4 | TRBV5-1 | 17 | . | CASSSDPKRDRGEKLFF
TRBJ1-2 | TRBV4-1 | 14 | . | CASSQDSENYGYTF
TRBJ2-2 | TRBV12-3/TRBV12-4 | 15 | . | CASSPIILNTGELFF
TRBJ2-6 | TRBV20-1 | 15 | TRBD1 | CSVLDRVTGANVLTF
TRBJ2-5 | TRBV24-1 | 14 | TRBD1 | CATRETGGKETQYF
TRBJ2-6 | TRBV2 | 21 | . | CASSAHGVQGRLTSGANVLTF
TRBJ2-1 | TRBV2 | 15 | . | CASSEQRALSNEQFF
TRBJ1-1 | TRBV6-2/TRBV6-3 | 12 | . | CANRNRTAEAFF
TRBJ2-2 | TRBV28 | 16 | TRBD2 | CASSSLAGVYTGELFF
TRBJ1-1 | TRBV15 | 15 | . | CATSRDLGSNTEAFF
TRBJ2-7 | TRBV19 | 14 | . | CASKISESSYEQYF
TRBJ1-2 | TRBV7-2 | 15 | . | CASSLGEGQRTGYTF
TRBJ1-6 | TRBV12-3/TRBV12-4 | 14 | . | CASSSWPRDSPLHF
TRBJ2-4 | TRBV4-3 | 20 | TRBD2 | CASSQVAGGPGSASKNIQYF
TRBJ1-2 | TRBV12-3/TRBV12-4 | 16 | . | CASSLDTAKGAYGYTF
TRBJ2-5 | TRBV5-1 | 16 | . | CASSLRTGSGQETQYF
TRBJ2-7 | TRBV5-6 | 14 | . | CASSFRGTSYEQYF
TRBJ2-1 | TRBV11-2 | 16 | . | CASSYTQGGSYNEQFF
TRBJ1-1 | TRBV15 | 13 | . | CATSLGMNTEAFF
TRBJ2-2 | TRBV6-2/TRBV6-3 | 13 | TRBD1 | CASGQGSTGELFF
TRBJ1-2 | TRBV27 | 14 | . | CASSFRGSNYGYTF
TRBJ2-5 | TRBV7-9 | 15 | . | CASSRLRDTQETQYF
TRBJ2-7 | TRBV29-1 | 14 | TRBD2 | CSVEWREGAYEQYF
TRBJ2-7 | TRBV20-1 | 14 | . | CSARPVDREYEQYF